A single sample gave rise to the 21 T cell receptor beta chains below, sequenced in a study of radiation and T cells in renal cell carcinoma. This table comes from immunoSEQ multiplex PCR, and its TCRdb copy is limited to in-frame clones, with some not included. The sample has 15,000 to 20,000 clones, approximately 58% seen once; the top ten hold 9.7%. Treatment here: treatment-naive control, cytoreductive nephrectomy. Here the sequenced sample was tumor tissue, taken from a patient whose treatment was nephrectomy without radiotherapy. Receptor source: a man aged 35 to 55 with renal cell carcinoma.

This clone appeared once. V is TRBV10-3 and J is TRBJ1-4; D possibly corresponds to TRBD1 (5 bases). Between the trimmed V and J ends, which lost 10 bases and 2 bases, there was a span of 20 bases. Germline-derived CDR1 and CDR2 are ENHRY and SYGVKD. This CDR3 spans 16 amino acids. CDR3 sequence reads: CASGMVRAATNEKLFF. The CDR3 bases are TGTGCCAGCGGCATGGTCAGGGCCGCGACTAATGAAAAACTGTTTTTT.

This rearrangement joins TRBV28 to TRBJ2-7, with D possibly matching TRBD2 (5 bases). The germline V gene has CDR1 MDHEN and CDR2 SYDVKM. The CDR3 length is 13 residues. V lost 6 bases and J lost 2, with 11 bases in between. CDR3 sequence reads: CASRPPGTYEQYF. The CDR3 nucleotides are TGTGCCAGCAGGCCTCCGGGAACCTACGAGCAGTACTTC.

The chain carries TRBV28 and TRBJ1-2, with no clear D. Deletions cut 2 bases from V and 6 bases from J, with 13 bases between. Looked up from germline, CDR1 is MDHEN and CDR2 is SYDVKM. This CDR3 is 14 amino acids long. The DNA for the CDR3 is TGTGCCAGCAGTTTAATTTGGCAGGTTGATGGCTACACCTTC. It codes for CASSLIWQVDGYTF.

In this sample, this clone turned up a few times. The rearrangement links TRBV27 to TRBJ1-4; D is ambiguous. The V end lost 3 bases, the J end lost 2 bases, and 13 bases lay between the germline ends. The CDR3 contains 16 residues. Germline V gene lookup returns CDR1 MNHEY and CDR2 SMNVEV (reference sequence). In DNA form, the CDR3 reads TGTGCCAGCAGTTTCAAAGGGATCCGGACTAATGAAAAACTGTTTTTT. This encodes CASSFKGIRTNEKLFF. Together with reference TRBV27 and TRBJ1-4, the CDR3 gives the full variable domain: EAQVTQNPRYLITVTGKKLTVTCSQNMNHEYMSWYRQDPGLGLRQIYYSMNVEVTDKGDVPEGYKVSRKEKRNFPLILESPSPNQTSLYFCASSFKGIRTNEKLFFGSGTQLSVL.

The genes are TRBV6-6 and TRBJ2-7; either TRBD1 or TRBD2 may fit D (5 bases each). Germline-derived CDR1 and CDR2 are MNHNY and SVGAGI (reference sequence). There are 13 residues in the CDR3. Trimming stripped 2 bases from V and 7 bases from J, with 12 bases between. CDR3 sequence: CASSYAGSGEQYF. CDR3 DNA sequence: TGTGCCAGCAGTTACGCAGGGAGTGGGGAGCAGTACTTC.

This clone was seen a few times. This chain connects TRBV6-5 to TRBJ1-2; D is undetermined. This CDR3 contains 13 residues. The V and J ends lost 5 bases and 0 bases respectively, with 7 bases between them. Germline V gene data show CDR1 as MNHEY and CDR2 as SVGAGI. CDR3 bases: TGTGCCAGCAGTGACGCGGCTAACTATGGCTACACCTTC. This translates into CASSDAANYGYTF.

The chain uses TRBV7-2 and TRBJ1-1, with D possibly TRBD1 on 6 matching bases. This CDR3 has 13 residues. Germline lookup yields CDR1 SGHTA and CDR2 FQGNSA. V shed 4 bases and J shed 10 bases, with 16 bases lying between them. The CDR3: CASSSFRGAGAFF. Written as DNA, the CDR3 is TGTGCCAGCAGCTCCTTTAGGGGGGCTGGAGCTTTCTTT.

V is TRBV10-3 and J is TRBJ2-1; 11 bases are shared with TRBD2. The CDR3 contains 12 residues. Per the germline V gene, CDR1 is ENHRY and CDR2 is SYGVKD. V dropped 11 bases and J dropped 7; count of bases not matched to a gene: 4. CDR3 DNA sequence: TGTGCCTCGGGACTAGCGGCGAATGAGCAGTTCTTC. Translated, it gives CASGLAANEQFF.

The chain employs TRBV29-1 and TRBJ2-3; D remains ambiguous. Deletions cut 6 bases from V and 3 bases from J, with 13 bases between. The CDR3 totals 13 residues. Germline V gene lookup returns CDR1 SQVTM and CDR2 ANQGSEA. In DNA, the CDR3 is TGCAGCGTGGGGTCTTTTACGACAGATACGCAGTATTTT. It specifies CSVGSFTTDTQYF.

The J gene is TRBJ2-3, the V gene TRBV5-5; 10 positions match TRBD1. CDR3 length equals 16 residues. Germline V gene sequence: CDR1 SGHKS, CDR2 YYEKEE (reference sequence). V shed 0 bases and J 4 bases; nucleotides not matched to a gene: 5. The CDR3 sequence: CASSLGGQGRADTQYF. The CDR3 nucleotides are TGTGCCAGCAGCTTGGGGGGACAGGGGAGAGCAGATACGCAGTATTTT.

The chain couples TRBV6-5 to TRBJ2-7; no definite D call. V dropped 2 bases and J dropped 1 base, with 9 bases sitting between them. The CDR3 runs 14 residues. The V gene's germline CDR1 is MNHEY and CDR2 SVGAGI. DNA for the CDR3: TGTGCCAGCAGTTACAAACGGCGATCCTACGAGCAGTACTTC. Its translation: CASSYKRRSYEQYF.

This rearrangement joins TRBV5-4 to TRBJ2-5; D gene unclear. V lost 1 base and J 3 bases, leaving 4 bases between the germline ends. The CDR3 runs to 12 residues. CDR1 SGHNT and CDR2 YYREEE come from the germline V gene (reference sequence). CDR3 sequence reads: CASSLTEETQYF. Written as DNA, the CDR3 is TGTGCCAGCAGCTTGACGGAAGAGACCCAGTACTTC.

The rearrangement uses TRBV11-3 and TRBJ2-3; D tentatively fits TRBD1 or TRBD2 (6 bases each). Trimming took off 0 bases at V and 6 bases at J, with 10 bases between the two ends. The CDR3 is made up of 14 amino acids. Per germline, CDR1 SGHNT and CDR2 YENEEA. The CDR3 DNA reads TGTGCCAGCAGCTTAGAAAGGGGGGCGGATACGCAGTATTTT. It yields the protein CASSLERGADTQYF.

The CDR3 DNA is TGCGCCAGCAGCCCTGTGTCGTCCGTCGCGCGGGGGCAAGAGACCCAGTACTTC. Its translation: CASSPVSSVARGQETQYF. The rearrangement joins TRBV4-1 to TRBJ2-5; 7 bases are shared with TRBD2. This CDR3 has 18 residues. J gave up 2 bases and V 4 bases, and 16 bases lay outside the gene matches. Germline values: CDR1 MGHRA, CDR2 YSYEKL.

V is TRBV7-9 and J is TRBJ1-2, with D tentatively TRBD1 (5 bases). Germline-derived CDR1 and CDR2 are SEHNR and FQNEAQ (reference sequence). Trimming cost V 4 bases and J 4 bases, with 10 bases left between them. The CDR3 spans 13 residues. The CDR3 region has the DNA TGTGCCAGCAGCTCCGACAGCCTCTATGGCTACACCTTC. Encoded protein: CASSSDSLYGYTF.

In this sample, this clone turned up a few times. The rearrangement joins TRBV7-2 to TRBJ1-5; D ambiguous. V was shortened by 2 bases and J by 3 bases, with 8 bases between the two germline ends. This CDR3 comprises 14 residues. Germline V gives CDR1 SGHTA, CDR2 FQGNSA. The chain's CDR3 is CASSLHVDNQPQHF. CDR3 nucleotide sequence: TGTGCCAGCAGCTTACACGTGGACAATCAGCCCCAGCATTTT.

The chain uses TRBV29-1 and TRBJ1-2, with unresolved D. This CDR3 has 12 residues. Germline V gene data show CDR1 as SQVTM and CDR2 as ANQGSEA. Deletions cut 4 bases from V and 1 base from J, with 7 bases between. The CDR3 sequence is CSVVKDNYGYTF. The CDR3 nucleotides are TGCAGCGTTGTAAAGGATAACTATGGCTACACCTTC.

This clone has more than one count but fewer than ten. The chain links TRBV7-9 to TRBJ1-1; D unresolved. Germline values: CDR1 SEHNR, CDR2 FQNEAQ (reference sequence). CDR3 length: 13 residues. The V end lost 5 bases, the J end lost 11 bases, and 18 bases lay between the germline ends. The CDR3 DNA reads as TGTGCCAGCAGCCCCCCTTCTCGAGTAATTGCTTTCTTT. Translated: CASSPPSRVIAFF.

V usage is TRBV7-2 and J usage is TRBJ2-5; TRBD2 aligns across 7 bases. V trimming: 4 bases; J trimming: 3 bases; junction bases outside the gene matches: 5. CDR3 length: 14 amino acids. Germline lookup yields CDR1 SGHTA and CDR2 FQGNSA. Here the CDR3 DNA reads TGTGCCAGCAGCTCGGCCGGACTAGAAGAGACCCAGTACTTC. Residues: CASSSAGLEETQYF.

This clone was recorded a few times. V is TRBV6-1 and J is TRBJ1-2, with D tentatively TRBD1 (6 bases). Germline-derived CDR1 and CDR2 are MNHNS and SASEGT. The CDR3 is made up of 11 amino acids. The V end lost 6 bases, the J end lost 8 bases, and 10 bases lay between the germline ends. The CDR3 protein is CASSRGFGYTF. The CDR3 DNA is TGTGCCAGCAGCAGGGGTTTCGGCTACACCTTC.

V usage is TRBV15 and J usage is TRBJ2-3, with TRBD1 identical over 8 bases. Germline V gene sequence: CDR1 LNHNV, CDR2 YYDKDF (reference sequence). Losses at the gene ends were 2 bases for V and 4 bases for J; bases not matched to a gene: 8. The CDR3 is 16 residues long. DNA of the CDR3: TGTGCCACCAGCAGAACCTGGACAGGGAGGCCAGATACGCAGTATTTT. The encoded protein is CATSRTWTGRPDTQYF.